This TCR beta chain was profiled in a study of blood T cell repertoires in COVID-19. Study-level information: Samples came from the United States, Italy and Spain, spanning acute and convalescent COVID-19.

The V gene end was trimmed by 6 bases and the J gene end by 2 bases; junction bases not matched to a gene: 9. The germline CDR1 and CDR2 sequences are SGHAT and FQNNGV. The length of the CDR3 is 15 residues. TCRdb's copy holds only in-frame clones and misses some; the assay was immunoSEQ multiplex PCR. The data hold more than 60,000 clones, with 82% observed a single time. The sequencing sample was made of peripheral blood. The sequence was collected from a woman of 80 years or more with acute or convalescent COVID-19. The chain recombines TRBV11-2 with TRBJ2-5, with TRBD1 matching 7 bases. The CDR3 loop reads CASSSGTVSQETQYF. CDR3 bases: TGTGCCAGCAGTTCCGGGACAGTGTCGCAAGAGACCCAGTACTTC.